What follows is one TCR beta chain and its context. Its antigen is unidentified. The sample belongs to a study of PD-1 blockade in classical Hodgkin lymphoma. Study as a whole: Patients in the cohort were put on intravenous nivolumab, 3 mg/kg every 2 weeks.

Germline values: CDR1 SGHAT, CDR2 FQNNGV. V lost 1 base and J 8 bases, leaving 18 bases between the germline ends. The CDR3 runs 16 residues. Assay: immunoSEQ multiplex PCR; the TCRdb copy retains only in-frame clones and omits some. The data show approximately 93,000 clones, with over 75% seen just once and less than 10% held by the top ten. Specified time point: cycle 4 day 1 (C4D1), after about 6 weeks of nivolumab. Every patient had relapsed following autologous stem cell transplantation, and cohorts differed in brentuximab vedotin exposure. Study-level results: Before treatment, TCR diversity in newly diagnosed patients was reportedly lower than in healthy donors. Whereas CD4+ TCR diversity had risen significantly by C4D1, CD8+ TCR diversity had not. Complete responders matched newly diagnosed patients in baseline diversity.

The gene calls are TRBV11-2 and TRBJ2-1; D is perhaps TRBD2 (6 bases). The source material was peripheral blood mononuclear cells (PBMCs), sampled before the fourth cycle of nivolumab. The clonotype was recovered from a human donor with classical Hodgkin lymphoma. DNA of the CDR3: TGTGCCAGCAGCTTAGCGTCTAGCGCCGCCTTGGATGAGCAGTTCTTC. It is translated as CASSLASSAALDEQFF. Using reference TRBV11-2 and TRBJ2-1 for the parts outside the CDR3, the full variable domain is EAGVAQSPRYKIIEKRQSVAFWCNPISGHATLYWYQQILGQGPKLLIQFQNNGVVDDSQLPKDRFSAERLKGVDSTLKIQPAKLEDSAVYLCASSLASSAALDEQFFGPGTRLTVL.